What follows are 20 T cell receptor beta chains derived from one specimen sequenced in a study of blood T cell repertoires in COVID-19. Assay: immunoSEQ multiplex PCR; the TCRdb copy retains only in-frame clones and omits some. The sample contains 120,000 to 150,000 clones, roughly 80% of which appear only once. The specimen was peripheral blood. Every receptor here comes from a woman of 80 years or more with acute or convalescent COVID-19.

This chain joins TRBV5-4 and TRBJ2-7; 7 bases are shared with TRBD1. The germline V gene has CDR1 SGHNT and CDR2 YYREEE (reference sequence). CDR3 length: 12 amino acids. V dropped 4 bases and J dropped 5; count of bases not matched to a gene: 3. CDR3 region: CASSVTGNEQYF. The DNA for the CDR3 is TGTGCCAGCAGCGTGACAGGGAACGAGCAGTACTTC.

This clone occurred a few times. The rearrangement joins TRBV6-5 to TRBJ2-7; 8 bases map to TRBD1. This CDR3 has 15 residues. Germline CDR1 and CDR2: MNHEY and SVGAGI. The V gene end was trimmed by 6 bases and the J gene end by 5 bases; junction bases not matched to a gene: 12. The CDR3 DNA follows: TGTGCCAGCAGGCGGACCAGGACAGGGATCGACGAGCAGTACTTC. Translated: CASRRTRTGIDEQYF.

The gene calls are TRBV28 and TRBJ2-5, with a possible D match to TRBD2 (5 bases). The CDR3 length is 13 residues. V was trimmed by 7 bases and J by 3 bases, leaving 12 bases between them. From germline, CDR1 is MDHEN and CDR2 SYDVKM. CDR3 protein: CASINGAEETQYF. The CDR3 coding sequence is TGTGCCAGCATAAACGGAGCGGAAGAGACCCAGTACTTC.

This sequence joins TRBV6-1 and TRBJ1-5, with 7 bases lining up with TRBD1. The CDR3 is 15 residues long. The J segment lost 2 bases and the V segment lost 3 bases, leaving 4 bases of the junction unmatched. Germline assignment: CDR1 MNHNS and CDR2 SASEGT. This CDR3 is CASSDPTGGNQPQHF. The CDR3 DNA sequence: TGTGCCAGCAGTGACCCTACAGGGGGCAATCAGCCCCAGCATTTT.

The rearrangement uses TRBV5-4 and TRBJ1-6; TRBD1 matches at 8 bases. V lost 1 base, J lost 7 bases, and 4 bases stayed unmatched. This CDR3 has 15 amino acids. Germline V gene lookup returns CDR1 SGHNT and CDR2 YYREEE (reference sequence). The chain's CDR3 is CASSLIRGQNSPLHF. CDR3 DNA sequence: TGTGCCAGCAGCTTGATCAGGGGGCAAAATTCACCCCTCCACTTT.

In its sample, this clone was seen a few times. V and J are TRBV4-2 and TRBJ2-3; possibly TRBD1 for D (5 bases). The CDR3 is 15 residues long. Trimming took 4 bases from V and 3 from J, leaving 14 bases between them. Per germline, CDR1 LGHNA and CDR2 YNFKEQ. CDR3 nucleotides: TGTGCCAGCAGCCCCCGGGCAGGGTGGACAGATACGCAGTATTTT. The encoded protein is CASSPRAGWTDTQYF.

This chain links TRBV27 with TRBJ1-1; D ambiguous. CDR1 and CDR2 (germline): MNHEY, SMNVEV (reference sequence). The CDR3 contains 14 residues. V gave up 10 bases and J gave up 7 bases, with 22 bases separating them. The CDR3 region has the DNA TGTGCCACCCGCAGTTTAGGAGGGCAGGTTGAAGCTTTCTTT. Encoded protein: CATRSLGGQVEAFF.

The chain combines TRBV19 with TRBJ2-7; D not resolved. CDR3 size: 15 residues. The germline CDR1 and CDR2 sequences are LNHDA and SQIVND (reference sequence). Trimming shortened V by 2 bases and J by 6 bases, and 17 bases separated the two germline ends. The CDR3 region is CASSISVAPFAEQYF. CDR3 bases: TGTGCCAGTAGTATAAGCGTGGCCCCGTTTGCCGAGCAGTACTTC.

V and J are TRBV19 and TRBJ1-6; a weak D match, TRBD1 (6 bases). The CDR3 runs 16 residues. Germline loops: CDR1 LNHDA, CDR2 SQIVND (reference sequence). The ends were cut back, 9 bases at V and 7 bases at J, with 22 bases in the middle. This chain's CDR3 is CASRRDTVRENSPLHF. The CDR3 DNA reads TGTGCCAGCCGCCGGGACACCGTCAGGGAGAATTCACCCCTCCACTTT.

The rearrangement joins TRBV6-1 to TRBJ2-1, with TRBD2 identical over 9 bases. V lost 4 bases and J lost 9; bases outside the gene matches: 13. CDR3 length: 16 amino acids. CDR1 MNHNS and CDR2 SASEGT come from the germline V gene. The CDR3 DNA reads TGTGCCAGCAGTGTGACTAGCGGCCATGGGTCAGGTGAGCAGTTCTTC. Protein product: CASSVTSGHGSGEQFF.

The chain uses TRBV18 and TRBJ2-5, with a weak D call TRBD2 (6 bases). Germline CDR1 is KGHSH and CDR2 is LQKENI. V dropped 1 base and J dropped 5 bases, with 11 bases sitting between them. The CDR3 has 14 amino acids. CDR3 amino acids: CASSPQAGEETQYF. The CDR3 coding sequence is TGTGCCAGCTCACCACAAGCGGGTGAGGAGACCCAGTACTTC.

J is TRBJ2-1 and V is TRBV5-1, with 11 bases fitting TRBD2. This CDR3 spans 20 amino acids. CDR1 and CDR2 from the germline V gene are SGHRS and YFSETQ. The V gene end was trimmed by 4 bases and the J gene end by 5 bases; junction bases not matched to a gene: 20. CDR3 region: CASSLTPLTSGTIFNNEQFF. DNA of the CDR3: TGCGCCAGCAGCCTCACCCCTTTGACTAGCGGGACGATATTCAACAATGAGCAGTTCTTC. The whole variable domain, filled in from reference TRBV5-1 and TRBJ2-1, reads KAGVTQTPRYLIKTRGQQVTLSCSPISGHRSVSWYQQTPGQGLQFLFEYFSETQRNKGNFPGRFSGRQFSNSRSEMNVSTLELGDSALYLCASSLTPLTSGTIFNNEQFFGPGTRLTVL.

The chain carries TRBV10-3 and TRBJ1-1, with 7 bases matching TRBD1. V lost 6 bases, J lost 0 bases, and 7 bases stayed unmatched. The CDR3 has 15 amino acids. Germline assignment: CDR1 ENHRY and CDR2 SYGVKD. CDR3 nucleotide sequence: TGTGCCATCAGCGAAGACAGGGAGCTGAACACTGAAGCTTTCTTT. Translated, it gives CAISEDRELNTEAFF.

This clone was observed a few times. V gene TRBV7-9 combines with J gene TRBJ2-7, with 7 bases lining up with TRBD1. Germline CDR1 SEHNR, CDR2 FQNEAQ (reference sequence). The CDR3 runs 16 residues. Losses at the gene ends were 5 bases for V and 0 bases for J; bases not matched to a gene: 10. The DNA for the CDR3 is TGTGCCAGCAGCACGATACGACAGGGATCCTCCTACGAGCAGTACTTC. Translation gives CASSTIRQGSSYEQYF.

The chain recombines TRBV5-1 with TRBJ1-6; 7 bases align to TRBD1. Germline V CDR1 and CDR2: SGHRS, YFSETQ. CDR3 length: 15 residues. V lost 0 bases, J lost 5 bases, and 2 bases stayed unmatched. CDR3 region: CASSLGTGNNSPLHF. The CDR3 DNA sequence: TGCGCCAGCAGCTTGGGGACAGGAAATAATTCACCCCTCCACTTT.

This sequence joins TRBV7-2 and TRBJ2-7, with 9 nucleotides matching TRBD2. The CDR3 has 15 amino acids. V gave up 5 bases and J gave up 4 bases; unmatched junction bases: 9. Germline CDR1 is SGHTA and CDR2 is FQGNSA. For the CDR3, the DNA is TGTGCCAGCAGCCTGGAGGGCGGGAGGGCTTACGAGCAGTACTTC. The encoded protein is CASSLEGGRAYEQYF. Based on the CDR3 plus reference TRBV7-2 and TRBJ2-7, the full variable domain is GAGVSQSPSNKVTEKGKDVELRCDPISGHTALYWYRQSLGQGLEFLIYFQGNSAPDKSGLPSDRFSAERTGGSVSTLTIQRTQQEDSAVYLCASSLEGGRAYEQYFGPGTRLTVT.

The rearrangement uses TRBV29-1 and TRBJ1-1; 8 bases are a match to TRBD1. Germline lookup yields CDR1 SQVTM and CDR2 ANQGSEA. Trimming took 2 bases from V and 1 from J; bases not matched to a gene: 3. The CDR3 has 14 amino acids. CDR3 sequence (DNA): TGCAGCGTTGAAAAAGGACAGGGGAACACTGAAGCTTTCTTT. Its translation: CSVEKGQGNTEAFF.

The chain employs TRBV6-5 and TRBJ2-7, with D possibly being TRBD1 (6 bases). V lost 6 bases and J lost 2, with 17 bases in between. Germline-derived CDR1 and CDR2 are MNHEY and SVGAGI. This CDR3 comprises 15 residues. In DNA, the CDR3 is TGTGCCAGCAGAGCAAACCGGGACATCCCCTACGAGCAGTACTTC. This codes for CASRANRDIPYEQYF.

CDR3 residues: CASSLTGINEKLFF. The CDR3 DNA is TGTGCCAGCAGTTTGACAGGGATTAATGAAAAACTGTTTTTT. The chain employs TRBV6-5 and TRBJ1-4; 7 bases are shared with TRBD1. Germline loops: CDR1 MNHEY, CDR2 SVGAGI. The CDR3 consists of 14 residues. J lost 4 bases, V lost 4 bases, and 3 bases had no gene match.

The V call is TRBV2, the J call TRBJ1-5; 8 nucleotides align to TRBD1. J was trimmed by 0 bases and V by 6 bases; bases with no gene match: 1. Germline V gene lookup returns CDR1 SNHLY and CDR2 FYNNEI. The CDR3 runs 14 residues. The CDR3 region is CASRGTGSNQPQHF. The DNA of the CDR3 is TGTGCCAGCAGGGGGACAGGTAGCAATCAGCCCCAGCATTTT.